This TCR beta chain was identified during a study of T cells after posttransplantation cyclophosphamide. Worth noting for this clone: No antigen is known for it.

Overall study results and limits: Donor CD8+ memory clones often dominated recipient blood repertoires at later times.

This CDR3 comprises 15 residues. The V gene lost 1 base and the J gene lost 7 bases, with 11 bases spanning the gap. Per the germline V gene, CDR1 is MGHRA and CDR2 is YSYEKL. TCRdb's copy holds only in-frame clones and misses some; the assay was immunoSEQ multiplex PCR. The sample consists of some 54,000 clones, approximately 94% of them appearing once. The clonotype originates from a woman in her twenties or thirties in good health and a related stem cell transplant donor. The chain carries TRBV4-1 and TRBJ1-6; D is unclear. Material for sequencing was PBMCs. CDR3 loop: CASSQVKEGNSPLHF. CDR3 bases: TGCGCCAGCAGCCAAGTTAAGGAGGGAAATTCACCCCTCCACTTT.